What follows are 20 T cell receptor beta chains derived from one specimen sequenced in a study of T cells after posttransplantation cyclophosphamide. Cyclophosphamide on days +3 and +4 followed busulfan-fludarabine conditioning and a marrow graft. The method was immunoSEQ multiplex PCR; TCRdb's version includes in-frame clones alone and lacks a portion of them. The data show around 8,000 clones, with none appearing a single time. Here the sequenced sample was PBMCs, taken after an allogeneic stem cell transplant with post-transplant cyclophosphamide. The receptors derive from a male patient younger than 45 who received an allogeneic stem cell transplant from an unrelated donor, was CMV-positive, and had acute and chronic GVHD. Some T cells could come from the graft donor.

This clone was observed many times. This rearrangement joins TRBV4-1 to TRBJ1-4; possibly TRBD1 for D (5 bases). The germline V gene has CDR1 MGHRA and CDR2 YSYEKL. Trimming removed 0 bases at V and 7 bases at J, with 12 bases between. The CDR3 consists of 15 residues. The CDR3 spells CASSQDIRGSEKLFF. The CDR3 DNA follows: TGCGCCAGCAGCCAAGATATAAGGGGCTCTGAAAAACTGTTTTTT.

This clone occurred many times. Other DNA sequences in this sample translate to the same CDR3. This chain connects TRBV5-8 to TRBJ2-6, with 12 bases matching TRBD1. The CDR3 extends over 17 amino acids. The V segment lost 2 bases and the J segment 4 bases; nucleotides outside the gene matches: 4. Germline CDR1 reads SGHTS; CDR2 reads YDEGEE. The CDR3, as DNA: TGTGCCAGCAGCTTCGGGACAGGGGGCTCGGGGGCCAACGTCCTGACTTTC. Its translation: CASSFGTGGSGANVLTF.

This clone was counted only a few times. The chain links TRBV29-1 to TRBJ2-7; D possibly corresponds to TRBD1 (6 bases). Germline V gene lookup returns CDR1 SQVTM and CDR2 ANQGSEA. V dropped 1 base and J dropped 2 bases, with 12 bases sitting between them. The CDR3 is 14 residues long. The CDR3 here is CSVEGQGITYEQYF. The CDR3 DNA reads TGCAGCGTTGAAGGCCAGGGGATCACCTACGAGCAGTACTTC.

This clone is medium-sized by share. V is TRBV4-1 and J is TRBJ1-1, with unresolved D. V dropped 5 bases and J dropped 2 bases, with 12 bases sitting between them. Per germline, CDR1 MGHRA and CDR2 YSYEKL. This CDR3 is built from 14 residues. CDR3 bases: TGCGCCAGCAGCGGCCCCCTGAAAAACACTGAAGCTTTCTTT. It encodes CASSGPLKNTEAFF.

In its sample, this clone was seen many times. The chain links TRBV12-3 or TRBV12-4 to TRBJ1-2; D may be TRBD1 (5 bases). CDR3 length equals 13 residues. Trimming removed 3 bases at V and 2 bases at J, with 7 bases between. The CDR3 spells CASSFDSNYGYTF. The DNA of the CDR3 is TGTGCCAGCAGTTTCGACAGCAACTATGGCTACACCTTC.

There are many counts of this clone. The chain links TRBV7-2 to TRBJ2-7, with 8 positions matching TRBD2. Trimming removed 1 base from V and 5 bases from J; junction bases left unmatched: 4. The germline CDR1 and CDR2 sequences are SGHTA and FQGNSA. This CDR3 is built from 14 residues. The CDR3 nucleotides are TGTGCCAGCAGCTTAGACAGGACTAGCAACGAGCAGTACTTC. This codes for CASSLDRTSNEQYF.

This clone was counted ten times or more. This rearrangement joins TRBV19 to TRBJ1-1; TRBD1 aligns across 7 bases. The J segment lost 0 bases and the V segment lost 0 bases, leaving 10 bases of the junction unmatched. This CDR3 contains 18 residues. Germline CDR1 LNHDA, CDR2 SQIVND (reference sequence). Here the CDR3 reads CASSIDRGQADLNTEAFF. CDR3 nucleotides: TGTGCCAGTAGTATAGATAGGGGGCAAGCTGACCTGAACACTGAAGCTTTCTTT.

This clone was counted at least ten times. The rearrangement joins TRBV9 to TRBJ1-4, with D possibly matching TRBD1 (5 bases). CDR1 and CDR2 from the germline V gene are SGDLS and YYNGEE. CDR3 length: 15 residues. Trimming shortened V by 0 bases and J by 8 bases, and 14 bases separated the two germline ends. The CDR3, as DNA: TGTGCCAGCAGCGTAGCAGAGGGCCCAGGGGAAAAACTGTTTTTT. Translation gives CASSVAEGPGEKLFF.

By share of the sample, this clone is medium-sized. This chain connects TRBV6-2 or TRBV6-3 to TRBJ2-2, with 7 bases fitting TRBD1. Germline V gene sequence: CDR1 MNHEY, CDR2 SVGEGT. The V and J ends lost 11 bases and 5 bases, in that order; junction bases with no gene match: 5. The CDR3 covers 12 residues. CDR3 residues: CAVGQNTGELFF. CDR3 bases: TGTGCCGTGGGACAGAATACCGGGGAGCTGTTTTTT.

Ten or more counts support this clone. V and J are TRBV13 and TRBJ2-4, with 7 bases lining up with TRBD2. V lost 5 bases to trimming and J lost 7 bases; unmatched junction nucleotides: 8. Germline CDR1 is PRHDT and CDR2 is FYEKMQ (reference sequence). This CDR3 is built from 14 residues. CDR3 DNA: TGTGCCAGCAGCCGGGGGGACCCCACGAACATTCAGTACTTC. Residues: CASSRGDPTNIQYF.

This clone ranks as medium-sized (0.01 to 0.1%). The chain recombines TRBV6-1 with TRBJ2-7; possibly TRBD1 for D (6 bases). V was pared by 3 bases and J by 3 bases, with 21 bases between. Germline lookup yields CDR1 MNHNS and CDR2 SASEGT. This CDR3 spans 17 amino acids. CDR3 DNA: TGTGCCAGCAGTGACAGTCAATCCGGGACATCCTTCTACGAGCAGTACTTC. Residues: CASSDSQSGTSFYEQYF.

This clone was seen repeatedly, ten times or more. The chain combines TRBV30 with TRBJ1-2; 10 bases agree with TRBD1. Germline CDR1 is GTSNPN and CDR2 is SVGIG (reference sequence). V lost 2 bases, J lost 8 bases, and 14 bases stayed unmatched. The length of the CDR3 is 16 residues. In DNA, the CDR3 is TGTGCCTGGAGTCCTAAAGATGACAGGGGGCAGCTGGGCTACACCTTC. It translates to CAWSPKDDRGQLGYTF.

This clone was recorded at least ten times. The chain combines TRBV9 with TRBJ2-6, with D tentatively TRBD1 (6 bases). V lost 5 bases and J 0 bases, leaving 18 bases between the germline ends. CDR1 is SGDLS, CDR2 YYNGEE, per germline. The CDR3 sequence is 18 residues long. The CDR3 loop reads CASRSVTGRGSGANVLTF. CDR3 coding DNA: TGTGCCAGCAGATCGGTCACAGGGCGAGGCTCTGGGGCCAACGTCCTGACTTTC.

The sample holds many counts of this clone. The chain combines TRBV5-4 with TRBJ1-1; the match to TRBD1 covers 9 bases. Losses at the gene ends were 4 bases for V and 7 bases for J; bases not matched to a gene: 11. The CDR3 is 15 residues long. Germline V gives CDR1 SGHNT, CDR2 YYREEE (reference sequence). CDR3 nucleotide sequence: TGTGCCAGCAGCCCTCGACAGGGGGTTGGTAGTGAAGCTTTCTTT. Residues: CASSPRQGVGSEAFF.

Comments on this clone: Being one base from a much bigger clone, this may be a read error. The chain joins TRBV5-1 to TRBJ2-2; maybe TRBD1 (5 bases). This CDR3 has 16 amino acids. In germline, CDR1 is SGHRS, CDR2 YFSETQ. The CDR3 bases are TGCGCCAGCAGCTCAAGTGGGGCCCCGAGGACCGGGCAGCTGTTTTTT. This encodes CASSSSGAPRTGQLFF.

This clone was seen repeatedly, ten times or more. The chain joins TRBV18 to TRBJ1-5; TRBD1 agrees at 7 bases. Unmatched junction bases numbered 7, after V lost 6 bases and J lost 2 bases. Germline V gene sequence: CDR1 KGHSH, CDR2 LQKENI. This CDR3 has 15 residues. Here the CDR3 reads CASSVTGAGNQPQHF. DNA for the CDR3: TGTGCCAGCTCGGTCACAGGGGCGGGCAATCAGCCCCAGCATTTT.

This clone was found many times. The CDR3 here is CASSLRRGGSYEQYF. CDR3 DNA sequence: TGTGCCAGCAGTTTGAGGAGGGGCGGCTCCTACGAGCAGTACTTC. The J gene is TRBJ2-7, the V gene TRBV12-3 or TRBV12-4, with D possibly TRBD2 on 6 matching bases. The CDR3 extends over 15 amino acids. V gave up 3 bases and J gave up 0 bases, with 12 bases separating them.

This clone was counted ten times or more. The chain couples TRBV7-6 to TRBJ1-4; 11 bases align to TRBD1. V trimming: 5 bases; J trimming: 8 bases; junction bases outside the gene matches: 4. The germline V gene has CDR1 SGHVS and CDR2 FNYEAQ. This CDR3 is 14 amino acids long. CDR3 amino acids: CASSAGQGEEKLFF. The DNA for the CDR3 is TGTGCCAGCAGCGCGGGACAGGGGGAGGAAAAACTGTTTTTT. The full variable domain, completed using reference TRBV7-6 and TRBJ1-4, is GAGVSQSPRYKVTKRGQDVALRCDPISGHVSLYWYRQALGQGPEFLTYFNYEAQQDKSGLPNDRFSAERPEGSISTLTIQRTEQRDSAMYRCASSAGQGEEKLFFGSGTQLSVL.

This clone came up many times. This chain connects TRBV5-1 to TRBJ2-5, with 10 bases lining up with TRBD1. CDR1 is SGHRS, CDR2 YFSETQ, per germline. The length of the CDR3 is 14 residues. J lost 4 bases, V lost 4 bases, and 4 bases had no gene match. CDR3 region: CASSQGQGGETQYF. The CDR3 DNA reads TGCGCCAGCAGCCAAGGACAGGGGGGAGAGACCCAGTACTTC. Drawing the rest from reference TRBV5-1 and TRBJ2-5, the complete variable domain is KAGVTQTPRYLIKTRGQQVTLSCSPISGHRSVSWYQQTPGQGLQFLFEYFSETQRNKGNFPGRFSGRQFSNSRSEMNVSTLELGDSALYLCASSQGQGGETQYFGPGTRLLVL.

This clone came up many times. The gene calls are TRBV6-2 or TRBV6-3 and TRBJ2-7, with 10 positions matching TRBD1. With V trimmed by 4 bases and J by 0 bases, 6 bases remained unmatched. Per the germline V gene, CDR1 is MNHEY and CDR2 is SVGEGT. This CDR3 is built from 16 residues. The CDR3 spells CASSSSWTGGSYEQYF. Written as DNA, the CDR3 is TGTGCCAGCAGTTCATCCTGGACAGGGGGCTCCTACGAGCAGTACTTC.